Sequencing of this T cell receptor (beta chain) was carried out in a study of T cells in Graves' hyperthyroidism and ophthalmopathy. RNA transcripts gave rise to amplified TCR beta CDR3 regions. HTBI primers were the set used in a first-round RT-PCR of the TCR CDR3. TCRdb passed the multiplex PCR reads through MiXCR, listing each CDR3 protein once. In the table there are 300,000 to 450,000 distinct CDR3 sequences, 11% to 15% of which are singletons. V shed 2 bases, J shed 9 bases, and the junction held 9 bases outside the gene matches. The CDR3 loop spans 16 amino acids. The germline gives CDR1 LGHNA, CDR2 YNFKEQ. Out of roughly 10 ml of fresh peripheral blood came the PBMCs.

This chain connects TRBV4-2 to TRBJ2-4; 11 positions match TRBD2. This TCR was recovered from a woman aged 55-69 years with Graves' hyperthyroidism. Input material: blood. In nucleotides, the CDR3 is TGTGCCAGCAGCCAATCCATAGCGGGAGGGCTCGCCATTCAGTACTTC. Encoded protein: CASSQSIAGGLAIQYF.